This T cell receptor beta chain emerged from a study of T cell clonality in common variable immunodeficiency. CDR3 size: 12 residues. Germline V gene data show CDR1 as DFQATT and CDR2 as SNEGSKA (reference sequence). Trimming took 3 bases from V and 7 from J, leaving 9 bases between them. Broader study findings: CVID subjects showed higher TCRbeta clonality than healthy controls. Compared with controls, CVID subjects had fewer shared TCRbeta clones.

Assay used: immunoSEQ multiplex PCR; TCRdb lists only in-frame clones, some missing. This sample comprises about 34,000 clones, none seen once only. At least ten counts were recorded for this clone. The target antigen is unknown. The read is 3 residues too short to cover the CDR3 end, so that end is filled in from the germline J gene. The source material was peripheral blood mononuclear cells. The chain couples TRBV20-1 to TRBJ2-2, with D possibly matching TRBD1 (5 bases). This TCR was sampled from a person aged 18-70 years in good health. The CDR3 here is CSASPGYGELFF. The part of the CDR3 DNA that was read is TGCAGTGCTAGTCCAGGGTACGGGGAG.